This T cell receptor (beta chain) was obtained from a study of technical replicates of blood from a handful of donors. Trimming left V 3 bases short and J 3 bases short, with 6 bases between. CDR3 length: 11 amino acids. Germline V gives CDR1 DFQATT, CDR2 SNEGSKA (reference sequence). Produced via immunoSEQ multiplex PCR; TCRdb's table is partial and in-frame only. The repertoire holds tens of thousands of clones, approximately 93% seen once, with less than 0.4% in the top ten. The chain employs TRBV20-1 and TRBJ2-7, with D perhaps matching TRBD2 (6 bases). Source material: T cells isolated from PBMCs. This sequence was found in a human donor in good health. The DNA of the CDR3 is TGCAGTGCTAGGACTAGCTACGAGCAGTACTTC. It is translated as CSARTSYEQYF.